This T cell receptor beta chain originates from a study of CD8+ T cells in alopecia areata (dated by TCRdb to 2016 to 2019). Study-level background: Treated patients were enrolled in an open-label pilot trial of oral tofacitinib, 5 to 10 mg twice daily, for moderate-to-severe alopecia areata. Scalp clonality was compared across normal scalp (n=4), patchy alopecia areata scalp (n=8), and alopecia totalis/universalis scalp (n=8). Tofacitinib was given for 6 to 18 months, followed by 6 months of follow-up off drug to assess delayed response and recurrence. High-throughput TCRbeta sequencing was used to examine T cell clonal expansion in alopecia areata in both the C3H/HeJ mouse model and human patients. In treated patients, disease severity was measured using the SALT score, which gives the percentage of scalp surface area affected. Human TCRbeta sequencing covered scalp tissue and sorted CD4+ and CD8+ peripheral blood T cells from patchy and totalis/universalis alopecia areata patients and healthy controls. The RNA source kit depended on sample type: the PAXgene miRNA kit for fixed scalp, the miRNeasy kit for PBMCs, and the RNeasy kit for mouse skin. TCRbeta CDR3 regions were amplified by immunoSEQ multiplex PCR with 35 Vbeta forward and 13 Jbeta reverse primers. Patients on tofacitinib were biopsied at baseline and after 4 and 24 weeks of treatment, and several of the patients also had a later scalp biopsy. The paper's findings and limits, for the study overall: TCR sequences shared between patients were less clear than in mice, possibly partly because of HLA diversity in the patient population. Resident alphabeta T cells in normal human skin are also sequenced, complicating scalp TCR repertoire analysis, unlike mouse skin dominated by gammadelta T cells. The treated cohort was small, with a single nonresponder, so links between baseline CD8+ expansion and response need larger studies. With tofacitinib, both scalp clonality and the number of expanded CD8+ clones among the top 100 scalp clones went down significantly. Compared with normal scalp, lesional scalp, particularly in alopecia totalis/universalis, had higher clonality and more expanded CD8+ clones, which suggests antigenic drive. Many expanded lesional clones were found to persist in scalp and blood during tofacitinib treatment, and relapse after treatment cessation may be partly explained by this persistence.

The library was prepared using the immunoSEQ multiplex PCR assay. For TCR sequencing, RNA was extracted from every sample and reverse transcribed into cDNA to serve as template. SuperScript III was used for first-strand cDNA synthesis, primed with a 2:1 mix of oligo-dT and random hexamers. A synthetic immune receptor repertoire was used to gauge amplification bias, and whatever bias remained was removed computationally. The authors' analysis ran thus. Raw reads were preprocessed to remove errors, and CDR3 was defined by IMGT conventions from the conserved cysteine to phenylalanine. Clonality was computed as 1 minus the Shannon entropy, with the entropy normalized by log2 of the number of productive unique TCRs. Scalp TCRbeta sequences were cross-referenced with sorted blood CD4 and CD8 repertoires so that the CD4 or CD8 identity of scalp clones could be inferred. TCRdb carries this immuneACCESS record with in-frame sequences only. Its versions omit some clonotypes, under half of them owing to an unresolved V gene in the studies checked, with the rest unexplained. That table supplies the V and J calls and clone size; D and trimming were determined from the DNA. This sample is represented by approximately 130,000 clones; over 60% of them were singletons. The ten largest clones represent approximately 5.1% of the sample.

The count of this clone is one. Its target antigen remains unknown. The record has no base qualities; no much larger clone is one base away. The time point label here, explained by the study, means: about four weeks on oral tofacitinib. What this sample's treatment or condition label stands for: oral pan-JAK inhibitor, 5-10 mg twice daily. From alopecia areata patients, peripheral blood was collected along with lesional scalp punch biopsies. PBMCs were isolated by density centrifugation and stained for CD3, CD4 and CD8, after which CD4+ and CD8+ T cells were sorted on a FACSAria. The CDR3 runs 12 residues from the cysteine to the phenylalanine. The DNA shown is the 36-base CDR3, in frame from base 1. In the germline V gene, CDR1 corresponds to SNHLY and CDR2 to FYNNEI. Trimming costs V 10 bases and J 8 bases, and their ends lie 14 bases apart.

This chain joins TRBV2 to TRBJ1-4; tentative D gene TRBD1, with 6 bases matching. This sequence originates from a human donor with alopecia areata. The starting material was CD4+ T cells sorted from blood, obtained at week 4, from a patient treated with tofacitinib. The CDR3: CATRQVGEKLFF. The bases are TGTGCCACCCGACAGGTGGGAGAAAAACTGTTTTTT.